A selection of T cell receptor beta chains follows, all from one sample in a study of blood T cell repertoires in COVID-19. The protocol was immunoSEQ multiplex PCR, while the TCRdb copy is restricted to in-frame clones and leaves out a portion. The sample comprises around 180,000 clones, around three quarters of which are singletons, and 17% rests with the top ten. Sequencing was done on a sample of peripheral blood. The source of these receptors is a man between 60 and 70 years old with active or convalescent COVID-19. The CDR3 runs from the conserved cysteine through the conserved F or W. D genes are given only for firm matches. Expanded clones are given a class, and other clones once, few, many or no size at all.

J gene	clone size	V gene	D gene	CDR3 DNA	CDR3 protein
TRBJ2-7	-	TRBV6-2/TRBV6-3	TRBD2	TGTGCCAGCAGTTACTCGGGACTAGCGGGAGAGGAGCAGTACTTC	CASSYSGLAGEEQYF
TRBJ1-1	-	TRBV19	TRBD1	TGTGCCAGTAGTACCCGACAGGGGGAAGAGACTGAAGCTTTCTTT	CASSTRQGEETEAFF
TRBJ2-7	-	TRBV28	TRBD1	TGTGCCAGCAGACACGACAGGGGGATGGCCTACGAGCAGTACTTC	CASRHDRGMAYEQYF
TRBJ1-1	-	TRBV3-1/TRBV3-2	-	TGTGCCAGCACTCGCGGGGATTTTCTGGAAGCTTTCTTT	CASTRGDFLEAFF
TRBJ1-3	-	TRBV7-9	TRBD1	TGTGCCAGCAACCTCCAGGGGGCTCCCAGAAACACCATATATTTT	CASNLQGAPRNTIYF
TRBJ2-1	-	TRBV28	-	TGTGCCAGCGGTGGCAGGGATACCGATGAGCAGTTCTTC	CASGGRDTDEQFF
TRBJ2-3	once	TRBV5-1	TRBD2	TGCGCCAGCAGCTTGACGGGAGGGCACTCAGATACGCAGTATTTT	CASSLTGGHSDTQYF
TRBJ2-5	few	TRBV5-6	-	TGTGCCAGCAGCTTGAGCGAACTCCCAGAGACCCAGTACTTC	CASSLSELPETQYF
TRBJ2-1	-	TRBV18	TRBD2	TGTGCCAGCTCACTACAGCGGGAGCAGCAGTTCTTC	CASSLQREQQFF
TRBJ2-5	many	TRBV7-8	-	TGTGCCAGCAGCTTAGCCATGGGGGGGCGCGGGGAGACCCAGTACTTC	CASSLAMGGRGETQYF
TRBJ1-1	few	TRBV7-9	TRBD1	TGTGCCAGCAGCTTTGACAGGGCGGGCACTGAAGCTTTCTTT	CASSFDRAGTEAFF
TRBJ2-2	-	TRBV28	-	TGTGCCAGCACCACCGAGATGAACACCGGGGAGCTGTTTTTT	CASTTEMNTGELFF
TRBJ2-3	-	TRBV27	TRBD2	TGTGCCAGCAGGGGGGCTAGCGGGAGAGGGACAGATACGCAGTATTTT	CASRGASGRGTDTQYF
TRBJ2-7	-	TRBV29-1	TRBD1	TGCAGCGTTTCGGACAGGGGATCCCACGAGCAGTACTTC	CSVSDRGSHEQYF
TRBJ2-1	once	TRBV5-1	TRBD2	TGCGCCAGCAGTTGGACTAGCGGGAGTCAGAATGAGCAGTTCTTC	CASSWTSGSQNEQFF
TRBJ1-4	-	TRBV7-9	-	TGTGCCAGCAGCGCACAACAGGGAGAAAAACTGTTTTTT	CASSAQQGEKLFF
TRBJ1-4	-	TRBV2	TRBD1	TGTGCCAGCAGGGCACAGGGGCCCGAAAAACTGTTTTTT	CASRAQGPEKLFF
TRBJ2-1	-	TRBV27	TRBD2	TGTGCCAGCAGTCGCAGAAGTCAGCGGGAGTTCAATGAGCAGTTCTTC	CASSRRSQREFNEQFF
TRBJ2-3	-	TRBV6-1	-	TGTGCCAGTACTACGGGACTCACTACAGATACGCAGTATTTT	CASTTGLTTDTQYF
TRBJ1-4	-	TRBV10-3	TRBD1	TGTGCCATCAGGGGGACAGGGGATGAGGAACTGTTTTTT	CAIRGTGDEELFF
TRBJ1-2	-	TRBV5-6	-	TGTGCCAGCAGCTTATGGGGGCGCGGAAACTATGGCTACACCTTC	CASSLWGRGNYGYTF
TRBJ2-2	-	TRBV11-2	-	TGTGCCAGCAGCTTACGAGGAACCGGGGAGCTGTTTTTT	CASSLRGTGELFF
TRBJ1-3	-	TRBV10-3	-	TGTGCCATCAGTGAGTCGCGAGCCATCTCTGGAAACACCATATATTTT	CAISESRAISGNTIYF
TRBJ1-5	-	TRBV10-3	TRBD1	TGTGCCATCAGCCAGCGGACAGGGGATCAGCCCCAGCATTTT	CAISQRTGDQPQHF
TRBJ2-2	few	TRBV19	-	TGTGCCAGTAGTATCAGGGGCGGGGAGCTGTTTTTT	CASSIRGGELFF
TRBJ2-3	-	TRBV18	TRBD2	TGTGCCAGCTCACCTATAGCGGGAGGCCAGACAGATACGCAGTATTTT	CASSPIAGGQTDTQYF
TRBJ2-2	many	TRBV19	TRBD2	TGTGCCAGTAGTATGGGGACTAGCGGTAACACCGGGGAGCTGTTTTTT	CASSMGTSGNTGELFF
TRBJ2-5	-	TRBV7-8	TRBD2	TGTGCCAGCAGCTCAACCTTTACCGGGACTAGCGGGACGAAGACCCAGTACTTC	CASSSTFTGTSGTKTQYF
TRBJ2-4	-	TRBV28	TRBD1	TGTGCCAGCAGCCGGACAGGGGACGCCAAAAACATTCAGTACTTC	CASSRTGDAKNIQYF
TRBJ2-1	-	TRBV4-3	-	TGCGCCAGCAGCCAAGAACGACTAAACAATGAGCAGTTCTTC	CASSQERLNNEQFF
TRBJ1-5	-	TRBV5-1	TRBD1	TGCGCCAGCAGTCCGGAGGGGGCGCGTAATCAGCCCCAGCATTTT	CASSPEGARNQPQHF
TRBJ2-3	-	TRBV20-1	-	TGCAGTGCCCCACAGGGAACAGTGCAGTATTTT	CSAPQGTVQYF
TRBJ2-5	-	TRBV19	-	TGTGCCAGTAGTAAGGCCAAAGCGGTGACCCAGTACTTC	CASSKAKAVTQYF
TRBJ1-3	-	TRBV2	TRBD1	TGTGCCAGCAGCCGGGACAGGGCGCAAATTTTGTATTTT	CASSRDRAQILYF
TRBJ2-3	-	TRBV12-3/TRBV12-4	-	TGTGCCAGCAGCGAGGGAGATACGCAGTATTTT	CASSEGDTQYF
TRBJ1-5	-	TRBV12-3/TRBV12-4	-	TGTGCCAGCAGTCCCAGGAATCAGCCCCAGCATTTT	CASSPRNQPQHF
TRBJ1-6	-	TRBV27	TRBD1	TGTGCCAGCAGTTTTAACAGGGGGACCTATAATTCACCCCTCCACTTT	CASSFNRGTYNSPLHF
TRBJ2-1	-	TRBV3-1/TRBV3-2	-	TGTGCCAGCAGCCGCAAGCCCCTAGTGCATGAGCAGTTCTTC	CASSRKPLVHEQFF
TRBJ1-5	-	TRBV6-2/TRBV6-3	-	TGTGCCAGCAGTTACAGCACAGGGACCGGCAATCAGCCCCAGCATTTT	CASSYSTGTGNQPQHF
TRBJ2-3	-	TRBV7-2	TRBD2	TGTGCCAGCAGCTTGACGGCTAGCGGGAGGACCACAGATACGCAGTATTTT	CASSLTASGRTTDTQYF
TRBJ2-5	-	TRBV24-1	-	TGTGCCACCAGTGATTCCGGGAGTGGGGAGACCCAGTACTTC	CATSDSGSGETQYF
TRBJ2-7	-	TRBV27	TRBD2	TGTGCCAGTGGGACTAGCTCTTTCTACGAGCAGTACTTC	CASGTSSFYEQYF
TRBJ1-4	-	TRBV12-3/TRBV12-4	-	TGTGCCAGCAGTTTGACAGAAGAAAAACTGTTTTTT	CASSLTEEKLFF
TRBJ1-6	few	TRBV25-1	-	TGTGCCAGCAGTGTTAACAATAATTCACCCCTCCACTTT	CASSVNNNSPLHF
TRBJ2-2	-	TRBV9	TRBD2	TGTGCCAGCAGCGGCCGACTAGCGGGAGCCGGGGAGCTGTTTTTT	CASSGRLAGAGELFF
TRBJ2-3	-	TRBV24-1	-	TGTGCCACCAGTATACAGGGCGGGTTCACAGATACGCAGTATTTT	CATSIQGGFTDTQYF
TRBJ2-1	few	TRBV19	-	TGTGCCAGTAGTATAGATACGGGTGGACTCAATGAGCAGTTCTTC	CASSIDTGGLNEQFF
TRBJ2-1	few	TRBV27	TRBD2	TGTGCCAGCAGGAGGTTAGTTTTAGGTAGCGGGGGAATTGAGCAGTTCTTC	CASRRLVLGSGGIEQFF
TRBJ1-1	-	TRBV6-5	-	TGTGCCAGCAGTTACACACAGAACACTGAAGCTTTCTTT	CASSYTQNTEAFF
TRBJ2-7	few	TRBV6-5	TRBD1	TGTGCCAGCAGACTCGACAGGGCCTACATCTACGAGCAGTACTTC	CASRLDRAYIYEQYF
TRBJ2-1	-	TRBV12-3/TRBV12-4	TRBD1	TGTGCCAGCAGTTCGGGACAGCTTAATGAGCAGTTCTTC	CASSSGQLNEQFF